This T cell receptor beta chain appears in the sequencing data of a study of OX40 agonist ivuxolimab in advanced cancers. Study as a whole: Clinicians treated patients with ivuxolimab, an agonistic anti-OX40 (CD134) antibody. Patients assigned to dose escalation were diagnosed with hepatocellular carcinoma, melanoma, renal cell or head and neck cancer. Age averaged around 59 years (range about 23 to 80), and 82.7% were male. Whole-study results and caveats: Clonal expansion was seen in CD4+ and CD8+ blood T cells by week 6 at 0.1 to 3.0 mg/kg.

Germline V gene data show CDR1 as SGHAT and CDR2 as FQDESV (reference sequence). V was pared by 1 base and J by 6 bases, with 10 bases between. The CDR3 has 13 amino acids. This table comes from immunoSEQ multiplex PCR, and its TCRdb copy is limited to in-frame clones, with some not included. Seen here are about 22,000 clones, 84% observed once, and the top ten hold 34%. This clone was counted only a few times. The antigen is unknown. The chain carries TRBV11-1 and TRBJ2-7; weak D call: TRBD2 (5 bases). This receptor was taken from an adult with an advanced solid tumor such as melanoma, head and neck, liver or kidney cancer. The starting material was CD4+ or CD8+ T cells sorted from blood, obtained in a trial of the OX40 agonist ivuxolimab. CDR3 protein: CASSLGLRGEQYF. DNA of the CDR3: TGTGCCAGCAGCTTAGGCCTACGGGGCGAGCAGTACTTC.